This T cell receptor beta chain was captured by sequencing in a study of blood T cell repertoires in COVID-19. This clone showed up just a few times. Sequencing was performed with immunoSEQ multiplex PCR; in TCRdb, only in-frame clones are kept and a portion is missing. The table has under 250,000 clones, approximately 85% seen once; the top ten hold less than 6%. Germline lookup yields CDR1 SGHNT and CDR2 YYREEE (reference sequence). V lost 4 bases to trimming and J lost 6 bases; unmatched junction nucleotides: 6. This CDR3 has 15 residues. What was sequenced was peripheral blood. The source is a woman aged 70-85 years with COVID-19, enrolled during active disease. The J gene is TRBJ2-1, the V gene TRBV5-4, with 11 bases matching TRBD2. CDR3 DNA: TGTGCCAGCAGCGGGACCGGGACTAGCGGCAATGAGCAGTTCTTC. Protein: CASSGTGTSGNEQFF.